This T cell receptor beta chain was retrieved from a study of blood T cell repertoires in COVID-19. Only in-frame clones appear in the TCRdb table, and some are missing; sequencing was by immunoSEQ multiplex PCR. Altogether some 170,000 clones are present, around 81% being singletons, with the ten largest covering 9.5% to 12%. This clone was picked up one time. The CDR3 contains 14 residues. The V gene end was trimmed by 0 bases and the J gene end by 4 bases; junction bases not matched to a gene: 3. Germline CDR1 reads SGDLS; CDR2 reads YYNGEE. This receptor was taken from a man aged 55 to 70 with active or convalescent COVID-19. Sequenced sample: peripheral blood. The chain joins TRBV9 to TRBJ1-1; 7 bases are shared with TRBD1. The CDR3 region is CASSVGGGPTEAFF. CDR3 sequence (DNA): TGTGCCAGCAGCGTAGGAGGGGGCCCCACTGAAGCTTTCTTT.